This paragraph reports one TCR beta chain. This entry is derived from a study of OX40 agonist ivuxolimab in advanced cancers. Generated by immunoSEQ multiplex PCR, the TCRdb table keeps only in-frame clones and is missing some. The sample carries fewer than 100,000 clones, about 86% recorded once. The specimen comprised CD4+ or CD8+ T cells sorted from blood, sampled in a trial of the OX40 agonist ivuxolimab. The source of this sequence is an adult with an advanced solid tumor such as melanoma, head and neck, liver or kidney cancer.

The CDR3 coding sequence is TGTGCCAGCAGTGGGCCGAATGAAAAACTGTTTTTT. Protein: CASSGPNEKLFF. This chain links TRBV2 with TRBJ1-4; D remains ambiguous. V was shortened by 4 bases and J by 5 bases, with 5 bases between the two germline ends. This CDR3 is built from 12 residues. Germline CDR1 reads SNHLY; CDR2 reads FYNNEI.